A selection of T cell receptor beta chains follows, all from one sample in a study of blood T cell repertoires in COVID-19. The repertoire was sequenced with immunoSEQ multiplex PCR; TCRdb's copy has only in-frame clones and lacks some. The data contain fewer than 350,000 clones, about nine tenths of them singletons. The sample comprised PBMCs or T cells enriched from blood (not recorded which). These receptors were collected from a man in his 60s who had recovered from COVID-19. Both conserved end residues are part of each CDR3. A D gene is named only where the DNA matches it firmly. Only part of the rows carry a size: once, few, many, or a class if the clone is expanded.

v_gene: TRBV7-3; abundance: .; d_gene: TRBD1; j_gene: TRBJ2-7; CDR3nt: TGTGCCAGCAGTCGACAGGGCGGCTCCGAGCAGTACTTC; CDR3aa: CASSRQGGSEQYF
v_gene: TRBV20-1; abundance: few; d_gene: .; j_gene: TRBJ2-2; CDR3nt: TGCAGTGCTAGTAGAAAGCCTAGTAGCCCAGTCGGGGAGCTGTTTTTT; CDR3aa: CSASRKPSSPVGELFF
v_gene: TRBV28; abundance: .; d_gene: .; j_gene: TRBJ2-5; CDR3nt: TGTGCCAGCAGTTTCTCAGAGACCCAGTACTTC; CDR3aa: CASSFSETQYF
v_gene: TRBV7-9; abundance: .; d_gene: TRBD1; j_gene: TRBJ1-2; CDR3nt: TGTGCCAGCAGCTTAGGAGGGACAGAGTATGGCTACACCTTC; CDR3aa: CASSLGGTEYGYTF
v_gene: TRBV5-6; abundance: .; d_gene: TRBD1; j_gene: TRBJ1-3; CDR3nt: TGTGCCAGCAGCCCCTCCGGACAGGGACGTGGAAACACCATATATTTT; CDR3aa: CASSPSGQGRGNTIYF
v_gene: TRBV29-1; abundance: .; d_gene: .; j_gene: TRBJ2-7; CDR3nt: TGCAGCTCTAAAGGAGAGGACAGAGTGGGATCGCACTTC; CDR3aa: CSSKGEDRVGSHF
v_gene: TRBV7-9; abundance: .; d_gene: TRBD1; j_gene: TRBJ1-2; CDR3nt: TGTGCCAGCAGCTTGGGAATGGGACAGTCATATGGCTACACCTTC; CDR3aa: CASSLGMGQSYGYTF
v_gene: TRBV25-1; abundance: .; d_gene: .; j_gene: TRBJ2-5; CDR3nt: TGTGCCAGCAGTGAATACCAGGGATCAGAGACCCAGTACTTC; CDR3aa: CASSEYQGSETQYF
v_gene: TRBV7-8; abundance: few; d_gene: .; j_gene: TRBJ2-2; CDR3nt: TGTGCCAGCAGCTTAATGGCTACCGGGGAGCTGTTTTTT; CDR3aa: CASSLMATGELFF
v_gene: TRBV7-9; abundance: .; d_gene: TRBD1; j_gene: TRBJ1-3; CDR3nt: TGTGCCAGCAGCTTGGGACAGGGGGCCCGCTCTGGAAACACCATATATTTT; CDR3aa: CASSLGQGARSGNTIYF
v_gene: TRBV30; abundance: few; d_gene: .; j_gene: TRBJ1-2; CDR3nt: TGTGCCTGGAGTGTAGGGGCCGGGCTGGGTGGCTACACCTTC; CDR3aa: CAWSVGAGLGGYTF
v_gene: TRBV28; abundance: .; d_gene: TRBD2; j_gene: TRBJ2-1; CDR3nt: TGTGCCAGCACCCCGGGGGGTTCCTACAATGAGCAGTTCTTC; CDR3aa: CASTPGGSYNEQFF
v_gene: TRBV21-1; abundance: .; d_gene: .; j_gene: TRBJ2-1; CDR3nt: TGTGCCAGCAGCGCACAGGGGGTCGGTGAGCAGTTCTTC; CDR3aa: CASSAQGVGEQFF
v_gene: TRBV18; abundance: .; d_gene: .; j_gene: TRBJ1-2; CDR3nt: TGTGCCAGCTCACCTATTGTGTCCGGGGGAGGAAGGTTGGACTACACCTTC; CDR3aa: CASSPIVSGGGRLDYTF
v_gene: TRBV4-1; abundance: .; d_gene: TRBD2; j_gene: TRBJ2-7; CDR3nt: TGCGCCAGCAGCCAAGCTGCGACTAGCGGGAGGGCCTACGAGCAGTACTTC; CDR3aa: CASSQAATSGRAYEQYF
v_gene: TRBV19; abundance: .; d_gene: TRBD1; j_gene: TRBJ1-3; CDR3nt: TGTGCCAGTACCCAACCCGCCGGGACAGACGGAAACACCATATATTTT; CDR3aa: CASTQPAGTDGNTIYF
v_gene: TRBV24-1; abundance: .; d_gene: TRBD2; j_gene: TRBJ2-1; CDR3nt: TGTGCCACCAGTGCCAGCGGGAGCTCCTACAATGAGCAGTTCTTC; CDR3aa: CATSASGSSYNEQFF
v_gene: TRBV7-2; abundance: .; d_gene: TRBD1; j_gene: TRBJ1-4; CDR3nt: TGTGCCAGCAGCCCGCGGGACAGGGAACGAAGTGAAAAACTGTTTTTT; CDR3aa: CASSPRDRERSEKLFF
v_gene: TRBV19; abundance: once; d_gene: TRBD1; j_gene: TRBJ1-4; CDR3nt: TGTGCCAGTAGGCTGGACAGGTGGAATGAAAAACTGTTTTTT; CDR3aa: CASRLDRWNEKLFF
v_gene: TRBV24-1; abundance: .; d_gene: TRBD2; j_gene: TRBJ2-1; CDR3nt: TGTGCCACCAGTGACCTGGGGGGAAAGCGGGACTACAATGAGCAGTTCTTC; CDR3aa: CATSDLGGKRDYNEQFF
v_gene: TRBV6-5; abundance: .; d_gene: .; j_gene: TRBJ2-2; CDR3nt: TGTGCCAGCAGGGTTAGCTCCGACACCGGGGAGCTGTTTTTT; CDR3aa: CASRVSSDTGELFF
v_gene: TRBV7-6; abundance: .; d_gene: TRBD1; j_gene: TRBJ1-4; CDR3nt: TGTGCCAGCAGCATCGGACAGGGAGCTAATGAAAAACTGTTTTTT; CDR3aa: CASSIGQGANEKLFF
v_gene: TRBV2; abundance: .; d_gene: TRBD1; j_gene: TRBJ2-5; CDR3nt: TGTGCCAGCATCCTGGGGACAGGGAGAGAGACCCAGTACTTC; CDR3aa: CASILGTGRETQYF
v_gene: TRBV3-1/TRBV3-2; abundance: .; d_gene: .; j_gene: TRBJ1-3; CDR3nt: TGTGCCAGCAGGGACCAGGGCTCTGGAAACACCATATATTTT; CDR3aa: CASRDQGSGNTIYF
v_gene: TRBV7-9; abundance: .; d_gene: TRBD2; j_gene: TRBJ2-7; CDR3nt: TGTGCCAGCAGCCCAATCACTAGCGTAAGCGAGCAGTACTTC; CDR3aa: CASSPITSVSEQYF
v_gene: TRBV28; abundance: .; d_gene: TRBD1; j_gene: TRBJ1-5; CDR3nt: TGTGCCAGCGTAACAGGGGGTTTTCAGCCCCAGCATTTT; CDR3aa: CASVTGGFQPQHF
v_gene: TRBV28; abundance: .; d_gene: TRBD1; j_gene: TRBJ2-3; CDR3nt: TGTGCCAGCAGTTTCGACAGGGGCCGCACAGATACGCAGTATTTT; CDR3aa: CASSFDRGRTDTQYF
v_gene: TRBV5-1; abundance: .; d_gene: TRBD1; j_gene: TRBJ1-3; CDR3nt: TGCGCCAGCAGCCCCCCGGGACAGGGAGGAAACACCATATATTTT; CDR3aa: CASSPPGQGGNTIYF
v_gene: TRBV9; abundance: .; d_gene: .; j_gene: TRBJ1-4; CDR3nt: TGTGCCAGCAGCGTAGATGGGCAGGGATATAATGAAAAACTGTTTTTT; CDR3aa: CASSVDGQGYNEKLFF
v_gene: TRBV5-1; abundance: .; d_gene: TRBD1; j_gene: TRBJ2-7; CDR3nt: TGCGCCAGCAGAGAGGGACAGGGAGGGTCCTACGAGCAGTACTTC; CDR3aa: CASREGQGGSYEQYF
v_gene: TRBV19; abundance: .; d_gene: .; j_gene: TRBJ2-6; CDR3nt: TGTGCCAGTAGTGCGGACAGAGCTGGGGCCAACGTCCTGACTTTC; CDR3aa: CASSADRAGANVLTF
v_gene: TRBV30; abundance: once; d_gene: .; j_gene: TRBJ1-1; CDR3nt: TGTGCCTGGAGTGTGCAGGTGAACACTGAAGCTTTCTTT; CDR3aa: CAWSVQVNTEAFF
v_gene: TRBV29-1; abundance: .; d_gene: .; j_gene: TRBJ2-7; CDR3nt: TGCAGCGTTGAACGGGGATCCAATGAAGAGCAGTACTTC; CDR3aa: CSVERGSNEEQYF